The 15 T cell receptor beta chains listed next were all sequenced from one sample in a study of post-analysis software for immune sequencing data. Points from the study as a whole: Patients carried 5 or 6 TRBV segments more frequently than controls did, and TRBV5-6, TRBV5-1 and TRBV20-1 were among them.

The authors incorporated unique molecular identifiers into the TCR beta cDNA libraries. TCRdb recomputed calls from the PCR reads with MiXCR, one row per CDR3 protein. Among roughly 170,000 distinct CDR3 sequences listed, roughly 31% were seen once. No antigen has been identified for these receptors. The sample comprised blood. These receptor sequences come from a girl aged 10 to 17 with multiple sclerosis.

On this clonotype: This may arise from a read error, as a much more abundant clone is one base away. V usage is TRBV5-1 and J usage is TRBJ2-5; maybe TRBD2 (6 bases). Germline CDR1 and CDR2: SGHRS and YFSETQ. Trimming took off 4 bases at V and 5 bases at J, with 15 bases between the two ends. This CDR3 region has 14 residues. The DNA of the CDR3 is TGCGCCAGCAGCGTGGGAGGACCTGAGGAGACCCAGTACTTC. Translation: CASSVGGPEETQYF.

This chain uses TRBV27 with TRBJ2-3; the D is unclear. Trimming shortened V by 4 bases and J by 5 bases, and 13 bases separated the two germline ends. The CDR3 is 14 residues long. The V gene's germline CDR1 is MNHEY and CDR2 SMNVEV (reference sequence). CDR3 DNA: TGTGCCAGCAGTTCATCGATGGAAAGAGATACGCAGTATTTT. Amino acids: CASSSSMERDTQYF.

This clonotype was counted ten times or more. CDR3 in DNA: TGCAGTGCTAAGACAGGGACCCAAGAGACCCAGTACTTC. This codes for CSAKTGTQETQYF. The chain combines TRBV20-1 with TRBJ2-5, with 7 bases fitting TRBD1. Germline CDR1 and CDR2: DFQATT and SNEGSKA (reference sequence). The CDR3 spans 13 residues. The V and J ends lost 4 bases and 1 base, in that order; junction bases with no gene match: 3.

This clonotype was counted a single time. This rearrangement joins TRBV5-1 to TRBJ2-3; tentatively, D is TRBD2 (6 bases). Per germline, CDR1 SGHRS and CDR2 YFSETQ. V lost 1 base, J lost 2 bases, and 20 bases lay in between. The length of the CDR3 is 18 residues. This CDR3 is CASSLSLRGWGPTDTQYF. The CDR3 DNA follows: TGCGCCAGCAGCTTGTCCCTCCGGGGGTGGGGACCCACAGATACGCAGTATTTT.

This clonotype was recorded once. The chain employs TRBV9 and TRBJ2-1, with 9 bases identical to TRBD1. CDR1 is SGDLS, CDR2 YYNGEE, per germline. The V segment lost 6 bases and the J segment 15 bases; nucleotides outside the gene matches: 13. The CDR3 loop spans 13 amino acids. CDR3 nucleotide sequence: TGTGCCAGCACCTTCCGGGACAGGGCTTTTTTGTTCTTC. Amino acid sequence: CASTFRDRAFLFF.

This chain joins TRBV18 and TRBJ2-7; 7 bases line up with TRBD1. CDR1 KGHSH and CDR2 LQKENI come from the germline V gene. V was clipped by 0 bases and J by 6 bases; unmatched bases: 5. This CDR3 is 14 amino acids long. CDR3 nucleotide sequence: TGTGCCAGCTCACCACCGACAGGGCGGCCCGAGCAGTACTTC. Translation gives CASSPPTGRPEQYF.

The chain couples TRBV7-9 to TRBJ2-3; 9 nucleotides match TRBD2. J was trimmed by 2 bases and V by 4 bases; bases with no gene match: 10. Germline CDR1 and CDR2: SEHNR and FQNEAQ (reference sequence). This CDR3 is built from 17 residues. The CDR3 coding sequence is TGTGCCAGCAGCTACCCCCGGCTAGCGGGGTCCACAGATACGCAGTATTTT. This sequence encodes CASSYPRLAGSTDTQYF. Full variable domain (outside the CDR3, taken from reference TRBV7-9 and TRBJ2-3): DTGVSQNPRHKITKRGQNVTFRCDPISEHNRLYWYRQTLGQGPEFLTYFQNEAQLEKSRLLSDRFSAERPKGSFSTLEIQRTEQGDSAMYLCASSYPRLAGSTDTQYFGPGTRLTVL.

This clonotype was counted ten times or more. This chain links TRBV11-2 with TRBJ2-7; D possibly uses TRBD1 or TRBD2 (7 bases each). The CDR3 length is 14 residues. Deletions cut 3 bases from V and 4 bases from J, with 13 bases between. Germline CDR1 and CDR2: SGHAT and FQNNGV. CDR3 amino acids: CASSLAGGAYEQYF. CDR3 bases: TGTGCCAGCAGCTTGGCAGGGGGGGCATACGAGCAGTACTTC.

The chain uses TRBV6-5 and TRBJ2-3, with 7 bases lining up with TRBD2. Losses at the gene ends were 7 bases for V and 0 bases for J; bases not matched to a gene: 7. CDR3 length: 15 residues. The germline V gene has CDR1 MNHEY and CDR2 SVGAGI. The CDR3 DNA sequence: TGTGCCAGCAAAGGAGCGGGATACAGCACAGATACGCAGTATTTT. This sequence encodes CASKGAGYSTDTQYF.

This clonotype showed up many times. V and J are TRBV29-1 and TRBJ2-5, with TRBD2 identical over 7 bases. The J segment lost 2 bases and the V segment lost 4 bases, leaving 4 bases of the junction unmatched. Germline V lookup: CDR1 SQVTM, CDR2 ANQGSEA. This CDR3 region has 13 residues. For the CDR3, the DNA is TGCAGCGTTGTCCTAGCGGAACAAGAGACCCAGTACTTC. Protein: CSVVLAEQETQYF.

The CDR3 region is CASSLWGLAEITDTQYF. DNA for the CDR3: TGTGCCAGCAGCTTATGGGGCCTAGCGGAGATCACAGATACGCAGTATTTT. The V gene is TRBV7-9, the J gene TRBJ2-3; TRBD2 matches at 7 bases. Looked up from germline, CDR1 is SEHNR and CDR2 is FQNEAQ (reference sequence). CDR3 length: 17 residues. V lost 2 bases and J lost 2; bases outside the gene matches: 10.

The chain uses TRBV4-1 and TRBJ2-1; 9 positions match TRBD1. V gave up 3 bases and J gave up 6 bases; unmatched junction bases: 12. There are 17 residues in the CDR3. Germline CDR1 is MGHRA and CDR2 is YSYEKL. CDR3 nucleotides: TGCGCCAGCAGCCAGGACCCCGGGACAGGGAGGTTCAATGAGCAGTTCTTC. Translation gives CASSQDPGTGRFNEQFF.

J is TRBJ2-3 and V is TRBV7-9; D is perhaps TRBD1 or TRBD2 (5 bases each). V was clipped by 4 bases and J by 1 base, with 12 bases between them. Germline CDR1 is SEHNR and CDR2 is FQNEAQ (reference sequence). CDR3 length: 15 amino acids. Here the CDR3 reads CASSWPRGGTDTQYF. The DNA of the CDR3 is TGTGCCAGCAGCTGGCCGAGGGGAGGCACAGATACGCAGTATTTT.

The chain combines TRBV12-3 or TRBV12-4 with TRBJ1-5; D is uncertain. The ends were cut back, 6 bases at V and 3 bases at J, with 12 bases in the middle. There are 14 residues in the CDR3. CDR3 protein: CASSHRRNNQPQHF. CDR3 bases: TGTGCCAGCAGCCATAGACGGAACAATCAGCCCCAGCATTTT.

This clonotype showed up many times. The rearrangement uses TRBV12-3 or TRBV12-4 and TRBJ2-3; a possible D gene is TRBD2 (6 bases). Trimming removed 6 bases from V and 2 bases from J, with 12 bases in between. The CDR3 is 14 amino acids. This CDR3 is CASSPGEVTDTQYF. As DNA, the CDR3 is TGTGCCAGCAGCCCCGGGGAGGTCACAGATACGCAGTATTTT.